The clone carrying this T cell receptor (beta chain) was detected a few times. Its antigen is not known. PCR involved 60 Vbeta and 13 Jbeta primers. Generated by immunoSEQ multiplex PCR, the TCRdb table keeps only in-frame clones and is missing some. The sample has under 150,000 clones; about 79% are singletons. The data derive from a study of cytomegalovirus exposure and HLA in healthy donors. Study outcomes and limitations: Cytomegalovirus status was reportedly diagnosed by the classifier with high specificity and sensitivity. Associated with cytomegalovirus, according to the listing, were around 160 TCR beta chains. Some V segments could not be told apart, so they were left out, TRBV6-2 and TRBV6-3 among them. Earlier findings revealed that most TCR beta V segments proved productive either about 90% or about 30% of the time.

This CDR3 is 16 amino acids long. The germline V and J ends were trimmed by 1 base and 0 bases, with 13 bases remaining between them. Germline V lookup: CDR1 GTSNPN, CDR2 SVGIG (reference sequence). The gene calls are TRBV30 and TRBJ1-3; D call uncertain. The sequenced material came from PBMCs. The receptor was isolated from a female donor in good health and CMV-seropositive. CDR3 nucleotide sequence: TGTGCCTGGAGTGGGAAAGACTCACTCTCTGGAAACACCATATATTTT. Its translation: CAWSGKDSLSGNTIYF.